This T cell receptor beta chain was found in a study of blood T cells in healthy people across ages. Germline V gives CDR1 SGHTA, CDR2 FQGTGA. The CDR3 length is 18 residues. J gave up 5 bases and V 4 bases, and 10 bases lay outside the gene matches. Together with a sample-barcoded 5' primer, a J-beta primer mix was included in a second PCR lasting roughly 6 to 12 cycles. TCRdb re-called the 5' RACE reads with MiXCR, one entry per CDR3 protein. The repertoire holds fewer than 800,000 distinct CDR3 sequences, with 20% to 25% as singletons. These data were likewise used in another study, on T cells of mothers and their children.

What was sequenced was blood. The sequence was obtained from a boy between 10 and 17 years old in good health. The gene calls are TRBV7-3 and TRBJ2-5; 16 bases are a match to TRBD2. The CDR3 spells CASSSGTSGGAFLETQYF. The CDR3 region has the DNA TGTGCCAGCAGCTCAGGGACTAGCGGGGGGGCTTTCCTGGAGACCCAGTACTTC.